The 22 T cell receptor beta chains below come from one sample, sequenced in a study of breast tumors, draining lymph nodes, adjacent tissues. A single record per CDR3 protein comes from TCRdb applying MiXCR to the multiplex PCR reads. Of some 150,000 distinct CDR3 sequences listed, 20% to 25% are singletons. The lymph nodes were axillary draining lymph nodes from breast cancer patients. The source material was axillary lymph node tissue. The receptors here all came from a female donor with breast cancer. Some clones in this sample may be carry-over from other donors' samples.

The chain links TRBV5-1 to TRBJ2-4; D possibly corresponds to TRBD2 (5 bases). Germline V gives CDR1 SGHRS, CDR2 YFSETQ. The V end lost 2 bases, the J end lost 2 bases, and 8 bases lay between the germline ends. The CDR3 covers 14 residues. CDR3 nucleotide sequence: TGCGCCAGCAGCTTCTCCGGGACCAAAAACATTCAGTACTTC. It translates to CASSFSGTKNIQYF.

This clonotype has just a few counts. J is TRBJ1-2 and V is TRBV7-9, with D possibly TRBD1 on 5 matching bases. Germline CDR1 reads SEHNR; CDR2 reads FQNEAQ (reference sequence). Trimming removed 2 bases from V and 0 bases from J, with 16 bases in between. This CDR3 comprises 17 residues. The CDR3 sequence: CASSLPPRDGANYGYTF. The CDR3 DNA reads as TGTGCCAGCAGCTTACCCCCCCGGGACGGAGCTAACTATGGCTACACCTTC.

This clonotype was counted at least ten times. A junction boundary mismatches the germline segment, possibly from a read error. The chain links TRBV18 to TRBJ2-7; D may match TRBD1 or TRBD2 (5 bases each). The CDR3 totals 12 residues. Germline CDR1 reads KGHSH; CDR2 reads LQKENI. The CDR3 bases are TGTGCCAGCTCCCCCGGGGCCAACGACCAGTACTTC. Translation: CASSPGANDQYF. The complete variable domain, with remaining parts taken from reference TRBV18 and TRBJ2-7, reads NAGVMQNPRHLVRRRGQEARLRCSPMKGHSHVYWYRQLPEEGLKFMVYLQKENIIDESGMPKERFSAEFPKEGPSILRIQQVVRGDSAAYFCASSPGANDQYFGPGTRLTVT.

This clonotype was recorded at least ten times. The chain recombines TRBV4-2 with TRBJ2-3; D is uncertain. Germline loops: CDR1 LGHNA, CDR2 YNFKEQ. Trimming took 0 bases from V and 3 from J, leaving 7 bases between them. The CDR3 sequence is 14 residues long. CDR3: CASSQDVRTDTQYF. Here the CDR3 DNA reads TGTGCCAGCAGCCAAGATGTCCGTACAGATACGCAGTATTTT.

As to this clonotype: Given a much more abundant clone one base away, this may be a read error. The J gene is TRBJ2-1, the V gene TRBV4-1, with 7 nucleotides matching TRBD1. The CDR3 has 16 amino acids. The germline gives CDR1 MGHRA, CDR2 YSYEKL. The V and J ends lost 3 bases and 2 bases, in that order; junction bases with no gene match: 7. CDR3 protein: CASSHPIGTAYNEQFF. The CDR3 DNA reads as TGCGCCAGCAGCCACCCGATCGGGACAGCCTACAATGAGCAGTTCTTC.

This clonotype was observed at least ten times. This chain links TRBV11-3 with TRBJ2-1; TRBD2 matches at 7 bases. The trim removed 5 bases at V and 8 bases at J, leaving 15 bases unmatched. The CDR3 is 16 residues long. Germline loops: CDR1 SGHNT, CDR2 YENEEA. The chain's CDR3 is CASSPLGAGVDYEQFF. The CDR3 bases are TGTGCCAGCAGCCCTCTTGGGGCGGGAGTAGATTATGAGCAGTTCTTC.

This clonotype appeared many times. This chain links TRBV7-2 with TRBJ2-1; no clear D. Trimming shortened V by 0 bases and J by 2 bases, and 5 bases separated the two germline ends. From germline, CDR1 is SGHTA and CDR2 FQGNSA. This CDR3 is built from 14 residues. CDR3 DNA: TGTGCCAGCAGCTTAGCCAGCGCCTACAATGAGCAGTTCTTC. As protein: CASSLASAYNEQFF. Based on the CDR3 plus reference TRBV7-2 and TRBJ2-1, the full variable domain is GAGVSQSPSNKVTEKGKDVELRCDPISGHTALYWYRQSLGQGLEFLIYFQGNSAPDKSGLPSDRFSAERTGGSVSTLTIQRTQQEDSAVYLCASSLASAYNEQFFGPGTRLTVL.

The chain has TRBV20-1 and TRBJ1-1; D not certain. CDR1 DFQATT and CDR2 SNEGSKA come from the germline V gene (reference sequence). With 5 bases removed from V and 6 bases from J, the gap between germline ends came to 16 bases. The CDR3 extends over 13 amino acids. The CDR3 reads CSAPVSGVAEAFF. CDR3 bases: TGCAGTGCTCCCGTCTCGGGAGTGGCTGAAGCTTTCTTT.

This clonotype has ten or more counts. The chain combines TRBV5-1 with TRBJ2-1, with D unresolved. Per the germline V gene, CDR1 is SGHRS and CDR2 is YFSETQ. The CDR3 has 15 amino acids. The V and J ends lost 4 bases and 0 bases respectively, with 11 bases between them. The CDR3 DNA sequence: TGCGCCAGCAGCCCCGGACCGCGCTCCTACAATGAGCAGTTCTTC. It encodes CASSPGPRSYNEQFF.

This clonotype was detected ten times or more. The gene calls are TRBV7-4 and TRBJ1-6, with no clear D. V dropped 11 bases and J dropped 10 bases, with 18 bases sitting between them. The germline V gene has CDR1 SGHVT and CDR2 SQSDAQ. This CDR3 spans 13 amino acids. As DNA, the CDR3 is TGTGCCTGCGGTGGACCAGTCTGCTCACCCCTCCACTTT. It specifies CACGGPVCSPLHF.

This chain connects TRBV18 to TRBJ1-2; 8 bases align to TRBD1. V dropped 2 bases and J dropped 7; count of bases not matched to a gene: 6. Germline V gene sequence: CDR1 KGHSH, CDR2 LQKENI. The CDR3 is 14 residues long. CDR3: CASSPSQGALGYTF. The CDR3 bases are TGTGCCAGCTCACCAAGCCAGGGGGCTCTTGGCTACACCTTC. Complete variable domain (other parts from reference TRBV18 and TRBJ1-2): NAGVMQNPRHLVRRRGQEARLRCSPMKGHSHVYWYRQLPEEGLKFMVYLQKENIIDESGMPKERFSAEFPKEGPSILRIQQVVRGDSAAYFCASSPSQGALGYTFGSGTRLTVV.

This clonotype came up many times. The V and J genes are TRBV30 and TRBJ1-2; 8 bases map to TRBD1. This CDR3 comprises 15 residues. V dropped 0 bases and J dropped 2; count of bases not matched to a gene: 5. Germline lookup yields CDR1 GTSNPN and CDR2 SVGIG (reference sequence). CDR3 residues: CAWSVGQGLNYGYTF. In nucleotides, the CDR3 is TGTGCCTGGAGTGTTGGACAGGGCCTGAACTATGGCTACACCTTC.

A word on this clonotype: Possible read error: a much larger clone is one base away. This rearrangement joins TRBV9 to TRBJ2-2; a possible D gene is TRBD2 (5 bases). Trimming pared 3 bases from V and 4 bases from J, leaving 13 bases between. Looked up from germline, CDR1 is SGDLS and CDR2 is YYNGEE. The CDR3 runs 15 residues. The CDR3 DNA is TGTGCCAGCAGCGCTAGCAGGAGTGTCACCGGGGAGCTGTTTTTT. It encodes CASSASRSVTGELFF.

Many counts were recorded for this clonotype. The chain uses TRBV10-2 and TRBJ2-1; D ambiguous. V lost 4 bases to trimming and J lost 10 bases, with 20 bases between them. The germline CDR1 and CDR2 sequences are WSHSY and SAAADI. The CDR3 totals 15 residues. Here the CDR3 reads CASSGTVPTMTEQFF. The DNA for the CDR3 is TGCGCCAGCAGTGGGACGGTTCCTACAATGACGGAGCAGTTCTTC.

In this sample, this clonotype turned up many times. The V and J genes are TRBV11-2 and TRBJ1-5; D is undetermined. V lost 5 bases and J lost 0, with 14 bases in between. This CDR3 contains 16 residues. The germline CDR1 and CDR2 sequences are SGHAT and FQNNGV. CDR3 coding DNA: TGTGCCAGCAGCGGGCGACCGCCCTATAGCAATCAGCCCCAGCATTTT. Translated, it gives CASSGRPPYSNQPQHF. Supplemented by reference TRBV11-2 and TRBJ1-5, the full variable domain reads EAGVAQSPRYKIIEKRQSVAFWCNPISGHATLYWYQQILGQGPKLLIQFQNNGVVDDSQLPKDRFSAERLKGVDSTLKIQPAKLEDSAVYLCASSGRPPYSNQPQHFGDGTRLSIL.

In regard to this clonotype: This may be a read error, as it is one base from a much larger clone. The CDR3 DNA reads TGTGCCAGCAGCGTAGGACCTAGCGGGAGGGGTAAAGAGCAGTTCTTC. Translating it yields CASSVGPSGRGKEQFF. J is TRBJ2-1 and V is TRBV9; TRBD2 matches at 12 bases. Germline CDR1 SGDLS, CDR2 YYNGEE. V trimming: 0 bases; J trimming: 10 bases; junction bases outside the gene matches: 8. The CDR3 sequence is 16 residues long.

This clonotype was seen many times. The chain combines TRBV10-3 with TRBJ1-2; D call uncertain. V lost 2 bases and J lost 4, with 8 bases in between. The germline CDR1 and CDR2 sequences are ENHRY and SYGVKD. The CDR3 has 13 amino acids. Here the CDR3 reads CAISEDLSYGYTF. The CDR3 coding sequence is TGTGCCATCAGTGAGGATTTATCCTATGGCTACACCTTC.

This clonotype appeared many times. The chain joins TRBV20-1 to TRBJ2-7, with 11 bases aligning to TRBD2. This CDR3 has 13 amino acids. Unmatched junction bases numbered 3, after V lost 5 bases and J lost 3 bases. CDR1 is DFQATT and CDR2 is SNEGSKA in the germline V gene (reference sequence). The chain's CDR3 is CSAPGTSGYEQYF. The DNA of the CDR3 is TGCAGTGCTCCCGGGACTAGCGGCTACGAGCAGTACTTC.

This clonotype was detected many times. This chain's CDR3 is CASRRQGEYEQYF. CDR3 nucleotide sequence: TGTGCCAGCAGGAGGCAGGGGGAGTACGAGCAGTACTTC. V is TRBV27 and J is TRBJ2-7; 7 bases match TRBD1. V shed 6 bases and J 4 bases; nucleotides not matched to a gene: 6. The CDR3 is made up of 13 amino acids. Germline assignment: CDR1 MNHEY and CDR2 SMNVEV (reference sequence).

The sample holds many counts of this clonotype. The J gene is TRBJ2-5, the V gene TRBV7-9; 10 positions agree with TRBD1. V shed 3 bases, J shed 2 bases, and the junction held 6 bases outside the gene matches. CDR1 SEHNR and CDR2 FQNEAQ come from the germline V gene (reference sequence). CDR3 length: 16 residues. The CDR3 DNA reads TGTGCCAGCAGCTTCGGACAGGGGGAACTTCAAGAGACCCAGTACTTC. It encodes CASSFGQGELQETQYF. Combining the CDR3 with reference TRBV7-9 and TRBJ2-5 gives the whole variable domain DTGVSQNPRHKITKRGQNVTFRCDPISEHNRLYWYRQTLGQGPEFLTYFQNEAQLEKSRLLSDRFSAERPKGSFSTLEIQRTEQGDSAMYLCASSFGQGELQETQYFGPGTRLLVL.

This clonotype was counted ten times or more. The rearrangement uses TRBV5-1 and TRBJ1-2, with TRBD1 identical over 11 bases. V trimming: 5 bases; J trimming: 4 bases; junction bases outside the gene matches: 7. The CDR3 is made up of 15 amino acids. CDR1 is SGHRS, CDR2 YFSETQ, per germline. Written as DNA, the CDR3 is TGCGCCAGCAGGAACCGGACAGGGGGCATCTATGGCTACACCTTC. Amino acids: CASRNRTGGIYGYTF.

This clonotype was detected ten times or more. This rearrangement joins TRBV18 to TRBJ2-7; a possible D gene is TRBD1 (5 bases). Germline-derived CDR1 and CDR2 are KGHSH and LQKENI. The CDR3 loop spans 14 amino acids. Trimming took 2 bases from V and 1 from J, leaving 9 bases between them. In DNA, the CDR3 is TGTGCCAGCTCACCAAGGACATATTCCTACGAGCAGTACTTC. Amino acids: CASSPRTYSYEQYF.